The present entry profiles one TCR beta chain with its context. Its antigen is unknown. This sample is part of a study of cytomegalovirus exposure and HLA in healthy donors. About the study: Early release data held approximately 81 million unique TCRs from HLA-typed donors. Study findings and constraints: Available immune exposure information covered CMV serostatus only.

The PCR used 60 Vbeta and 13 Jbeta primers. Only in-frame clones appear in the TCRdb table, and some are missing; sequencing was by immunoSEQ multiplex PCR. Found here are fewer than 350,000 clones, 85% to 90% of them singletons; the top ten hold around 2.1%. These donors, healthy bone marrow donors, were studied. CDR3 length: 14 residues. The ends lost 3 bases at V and 1 base at J; junction bases unmatched: 2. The germline gives CDR1 SGHDT, CDR2 YYEEEE. This sequence was found in a woman aged 18-30 years in good health and CMV-seronegative. The source material was PBMCs. The chain combines TRBV5-6 with TRBJ2-5, with 8 positions matching TRBD1. CDR3: CASSSGTGQETQYF. CDR3 coding DNA: TGTGCCAGCAGCTCTGGGACAGGCCAAGAGACCCAGTACTTC.